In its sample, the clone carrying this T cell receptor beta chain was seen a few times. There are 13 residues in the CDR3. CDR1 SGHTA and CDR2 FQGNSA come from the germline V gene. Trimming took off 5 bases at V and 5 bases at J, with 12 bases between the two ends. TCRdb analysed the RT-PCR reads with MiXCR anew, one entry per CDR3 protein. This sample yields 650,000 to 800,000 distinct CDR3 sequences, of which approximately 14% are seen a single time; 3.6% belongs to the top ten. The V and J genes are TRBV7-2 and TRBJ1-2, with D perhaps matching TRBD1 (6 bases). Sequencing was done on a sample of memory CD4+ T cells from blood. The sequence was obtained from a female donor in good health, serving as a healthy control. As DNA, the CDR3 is TGTGCCAGCAGCGCCGGACAGCAATATGGCTACACCTTC. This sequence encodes CASSAGQQYGYTF.